What follows describes a single TCR beta chain. The antigen is unknown. The entry originates in a study of chemoradiotherapy in HPV16-positive cancers. The CDR3 is 14 residues long. V dropped 4 bases and J dropped 7 bases, with 15 bases sitting between them. CDR1 and CDR2 from the germline V gene are SGHKS and YYEKEE (reference sequence). Study results and caveats: HPV-responsive T-cell expansion during chemoradiotherapy was linked to improved recurrence-free survival in HPV16-positive patients.

TCRdb's table, derived via immunoSEQ multiplex PCR, lists solely in-frame clones and lacks some. The sample lists around 5,000 clones, more than 65% occurring once. The receptor's source is a human donor with HPV-associated anogenital cancer. This material consisted of tumor tissue, taken from a patient who underwent chemoradiotherapy. This chain connects TRBV5-5 to TRBJ2-4, with a weak D call TRBD2 (5 bases). The CDR3 sequence is CASSRTTGKNIQYF. CDR3 in DNA: TGTGCCAGCAGCCGAACGACGGGGAAGAACATTCAGTACTTC. The full variable domain, completed using reference TRBV5-5 and TRBJ2-4, is DAGVTQSPTHLIKTRGQQVTLRCSPISGHKSVSWYQQVLGQGPQFIFQYYEKEERGRGNFPDRFSARQFPNYSSELNVNALLLGDSALYLCASSRTTGKNIQYFGAGTRLSVL.